This paragraph covers one T cell receptor beta chain sequence. Its antigen is undetermined. The CDR3 is 15 residues long. V lost 3 bases, J lost 0 bases, and 9 bases lay in between. The V gene's germline CDR1 is LNHDA and CDR2 SQIVND (reference sequence). TCRdb reprocessed the 5' RACE reads with MiXCR, giving one entry per CDR3 protein. The sample gives a few hundred thousand distinct CDR3 sequences, roughly 8% of which show up once; approximately 15% is in the top ten. The data derive from a study of CD8 T cells in ankylosing spondylitis. Study-wide findings and caveats: It appeared that ankylosing spondylitis blood was characterized by a TCR beta motif of several highly homologous variants.

The sample was blood, either unsorted or a sorted T cell fraction (not recorded which). The chain joins TRBV19 to TRBJ1-5; D unclear. The sequence derives from a male donor with ankylosing spondylitis. The CDR3 DNA follows: TGTGCCAGTAGTATCGGACCTTATAGCAATCAGCCCCAGCATTTT. Protein sequence: CASSIGPYSNQPQHF.